Listed below are T cell receptor beta chains from one sample, sequenced in a study of quantifying T cell responses using KT2 cells. TCRdb ran MiXCR on the UMI-ligation and nested PCR reads and lists one entry per CDR3 protein. The sample has over 25,000 distinct CDR3 sequences, 10% seen once. The specimen sequenced was PBMCs spiked with cells of the T cell clone KT2. The source is a human donor. Each CDR3 is given with its conserved first and last residue. D genes are given only for firm matches. A row's size may be missing; if present it is once, few, many or a size class.

CDR3 DNA	CDR3 protein	V gene	D gene	clone size	J gene
TGTGCCAGCAGCTTTAGGGGTGTAGGTGAAAAACTGTTTTTT	CASSFRGVGEKLFF	TRBV11-2	.	few	TRBJ1-4
TGTGCCAGCAGCTTAAGGAGCCATACACATGGAAATGAGCAGTTCTTC	CASSLRSHTHGNEQFF	TRBV11-2	.	few	TRBJ2-1
TGCAGCGTTGAGAGCAATGAGCAGTTCTTC	CSVESNEQFF	TRBV29-1	.	few	TRBJ2-1
TGTGCCAGCAGTGAGGCCGGGTCTAGCGTCGCCAAAAACATTCAGTACTTC	CASSEAGSSVAKNIQYF	TRBV6-1	.	once	TRBJ2-4
TGTGCCAGCAGCCCGGACAGAAAAGAGACCCAGTACTTC	CASSPDRKETQYF	TRBV7-2	.	.	TRBJ2-5
TGCAGTGCTCGTATCAGCTCCTACGAGCAGTACTTC	CSARISSYEQYF	TRBV20-1	.	.	TRBJ2-7
TGTGCCAGCAGTTTAGCGGGGAATTCACCCCTCCACTTT	CASSLAGNSPLHF	TRBV12-3/TRBV12-4	.	many	TRBJ1-6
TGTGCCAGTAGTTGGGCAGGCAACACCGGGGAGCTGTTTTTT	CASSWAGNTGELFF	TRBV19	.	.	TRBJ2-2
TGTGCCAGTAGTACTGCAGGGGGGTACTACAATGAGCAGTTCTTC	CASSTAGGYYNEQFF	TRBV19	.	.	TRBJ2-1
TGTGCCAGCAGCGTCACGGCGGCTAGCGGGACCTACGAGCAGTACTTC	CASSVTAASGTYEQYF	TRBV5-6	TRBD2	many	TRBJ2-7
TGTGCCACGGATGGAACTTGGGATGGCTACACCTTC	CATDGTWDGYTF	TRBV19	.	.	TRBJ1-2
TGTGCCAGCAGTTTGACAGGGTTGAGCACTGAAGCTTTCTTT	CASSLTGLSTEAFF	TRBV27	TRBD1	.	TRBJ1-1
TGTGCCAGCAGCCCAGAGCTCAATCAGCCCCAGCATTTT	CASSPELNQPQHF	TRBV7-2	.	.	TRBJ1-5
TGTGCCAGCACCACTCTCTTGGGACAGGGAGGTGATACGCAGTATTTT	CASTTLLGQGGDTQYF	TRBV6-5	TRBD1	many	TRBJ2-3
TGCAGCGTTGAATTAGGTAACACAGATACGCAGTATTTT	CSVELGNTDTQYF	TRBV29-1	.	many	TRBJ2-3
TGCGCCAGCAGCCAAGGGACGGGAGGGAGCAATCAGCCCCAGCATTTT	CASSQGTGGSNQPQHF	TRBV4-1	.	.	TRBJ1-5
TGTGCCAGTACTGAAAGCGGGAGGGCCCTCATCGGGGAGCTGTTTTTT	CASTESGRALIGELFF	TRBV19	TRBD2	.	TRBJ2-2
TGCGCCAGCAGCCATGGGGGAGGGGGAGATGGCTACACCTTC	CASSHGGGGDGYTF	TRBV4-1	.	many	TRBJ1-2
TGCGCCAGCAGCCAGGAGTATAACGGCCAAGAGACCCAGTACTTC	CASSQEYNGQETQYF	TRBV4-3	.	.	TRBJ2-5
TGCAGCGCCCTAGCGGGGGCGAACACCGGGGAGCTGTTTTTT	CSALAGANTGELFF	TRBV29-1	TRBD2	many	TRBJ2-2
TGTGCCAGCAGCCAAGATCATAACTATGGCTACACCTTC	CASSQDHNYGYTF	TRBV14	.	few	TRBJ1-2
TGCAGCGTTTCGACAGGGCAGCAGACCCAGTACTTC	CSVSTGQQTQYF	TRBV29-1	TRBD1	many	TRBJ2-5
TGTGCCAGTACCGGGCAGGGGGCGTCCTACAATGAGCAGTTCTTC	CASTGQGASYNEQFF	TRBV18	TRBD1	few	TRBJ2-1
TGTGCCAGCAGCCATGAATGGCTAGCGGGAGCCGGGGAGCTGTTTTTT	CASSHEWLAGAGELFF	TRBV4-2	TRBD2	.	TRBJ2-2
TGTGCCAGCAGCCAAGACAGAGAAGCCAAAAACATTCAGTACTTC	CASSQDREAKNIQYF	TRBV4-2	.	few	TRBJ2-4
TGTGCCAGCTCACCACCTTGGGGGTCGAGCACTGAAGCTTTCTTT	CASSPPWGSSTEAFF	TRBV18	.	.	TRBJ1-1
TGTGCCAGCAGGACCGGGGCGGGGATTAGCGGCCCGCGGTATACGCAGTATTTT	CASRTGAGISGPRYTQYF	TRBV11-2	.	few	TRBJ2-3
TGCAGTGCTAGGGACACAACTAGCGGGAGAGCCTTCTCCTACGAGCAGTACTTC	CSARDTTSGRAFSYEQYF	TRBV20-1	TRBD2	medium-sized	TRBJ2-7
TGCAGTGCTAGAGTTTTGTCCACTGAAGCTTTCTTT	CSARVLSTEAFF	TRBV20-1	.	.	TRBJ1-1
TGTGCCAGCAGTCGGACAGGGGTGAACACTGAAGCTTTCTTT	CASSRTGVNTEAFF	TRBV6-5	TRBD1	.	TRBJ1-1
TGCGCCAGCAGCCTGGGGGCCGAAGGGGGTTACGAGCAGTACTTC	CASSLGAEGGYEQYF	TRBV5-1	.	.	TRBJ2-7
TGCAGTGCTACCACCAGACAGGGGGCGAGCTACAATGAGCAGTTCTTC	CSATTRQGASYNEQFF	TRBV20-1	TRBD1	.	TRBJ2-1
TGTGCCAGCAGCCGCCACCTTAGCAATGGGCGAAATGAGCAGTTCTTC	CASSRHLSNGRNEQFF	TRBV6-1	.	few	TRBJ2-1
TGTGCCAGCAGTGAGGAGTTCTCTGGGGCCAACGTCCTGACTTTC	CASSEEFSGANVLTF	TRBV6-4	.	medium-sized	TRBJ2-6
TGTGCCAGCAGTGAACCCCCCCAGGGAGGCGAGCAGTACTTC	CASSEPPQGGEQYF	TRBV2	.	.	TRBJ2-7
TGTGCCAGCAGCCTTACAGGGGCGATGGGGGCCAACGTCCTGACTTTC	CASSLTGAMGANVLTF	TRBV5-5	TRBD1	.	TRBJ2-6
TGTGCCAGCAGCTTAAGAGGGTTGAACACTGAAGCTTTCTTT	CASSLRGLNTEAFF	TRBV11-2	.	.	TRBJ1-1
TGTGCCAGCAGTTTAGGGGGTTACTCTGGAAACACCATATATTTT	CASSLGGYSGNTIYF	TRBV12-3/TRBV12-4	.	.	TRBJ1-3
TGTGCCATCCGATGGGGGACTGAAGCTTTCTTT	CAIRWGTEAFF	TRBV6-7	.	.	TRBJ1-1
TGCGCCAGCAGCCAAGATTTTTCACGACAGTTTGGTTCCGGGGAGCTGTTTTTT	CASSQDFSRQFGSGELFF	TRBV4-3	.	few	TRBJ2-2
TGTGCCAGCAGTTTTCTACGCGGAAGGGAGCAGTACTTC	CASSFLRGREQYF	TRBV12-3/TRBV12-4	.	.	TRBJ2-7
TGTGCCAGCAGCCACTGGGACAGGAGTCAAGAGACCCAGTACTTC	CASSHWDRSQETQYF	TRBV14	TRBD1	few	TRBJ2-5
TGTGCCAGCAGCGGTACAGGGGGCATGAATGAGCAGTTCTTC	CASSGTGGMNEQFF	TRBV7-9	TRBD1	.	TRBJ2-1
TGTGCCAGCAGCCGTGGAACGAACGGGCGGGAGTACTACAATGAGCAGTTCTTC	CASSRGTNGREYYNEQFF	TRBV7-8	TRBD2	.	TRBJ2-1
TGTGCCAGCACCACGGACAGGGAAGTTATAACTGAAGCTTTCTTT	CASTTDREVITEAFF	TRBV2	TRBD1	few	TRBJ1-1
TGTGCCATCAGGGCTAGCGGGGACGAGCAGTACTTC	CAIRASGDEQYF	TRBV10-3	TRBD2	few	TRBJ2-7
TGTGCCAGCAGCTTAGGCGGACTGGGCACTGAAGCTTTCTTT	CASSLGGLGTEAFF	TRBV7-9	.	few	TRBJ1-1
TGTGCCAGCAGGGATACTCAGAGGGGTAGCAATCAGCCCCAGCATTTT	CASRDTQRGSNQPQHF	TRBV6-4	.	few	TRBJ1-5
TGTGCCAGCAGCCAGGGAAGTGGCGGGAGGGTTTACGAGCAGTACTTC	CASSQGSGGRVYEQYF	TRBV7-8	TRBD2	.	TRBJ2-7
TGCAGCGTTGCTTTAGAGGGACCATCTGGTGGCTACACCTTC	CSVALEGPSGGYTF	TRBV29-1	.	many	TRBJ1-2
TGCAGTGCCCGGTGGGCAGGGGGGTCCCGAAGCAATCAGCCCCAGCATTTT	CSARWAGGSRSNQPQHF	TRBV20-1	TRBD1	many	TRBJ1-5
TGTGCCAGCAGCCAAGATCAGGCAACCGGGGAGCTGTTTTTT	CASSQDQATGELFF	TRBV4-2	.	few	TRBJ2-2
TGTGCCAGCAGGGTCTTCCAGTTGTCTGGGGCCAACGTCCTGACTTTC	CASRVFQLSGANVLTF	TRBV12-3/TRBV12-4	.	many	TRBJ2-6
TGTGCCAGCAGTTTAGATAGGGTCCAGAACACTGAAGCTTTCTTT	CASSLDRVQNTEAFF	TRBV12-3/TRBV12-4	.	many	TRBJ1-1
TGTGCCAGCAGTCGGGCCTACTCTGGGGCCAACGTCCTGACTTTC	CASSRAYSGANVLTF	TRBV7-9	.	.	TRBJ2-6
TGTGCCAGCAGCAAAGCAAGGTTCTCTAGCTCCTACGAGCAGTACTTC	CASSKARFSSSYEQYF	TRBV21-1	.	many	TRBJ2-7
TGTGCCAGCAGTTGGGGGGGGAACACAGATACGCAGTATTTT	CASSWGGNTDTQYF	TRBV12-3/TRBV12-4	TRBD2	.	TRBJ2-3
TGCGCCAGCAGCTCTTTACTGGAGGATACGCAGTATTTT	CASSSLLEDTQYF	TRBV5-1	.	many	TRBJ2-3
TGTGCCAGCAGTCCCGACAGAGACTATGGCTACACCTTC	CASSPDRDYGYTF	TRBV12-3/TRBV12-4	.	few	TRBJ1-2
TGTGCCAGCAGCCAAGGCCCGGGAGGGACAGTTAATTCACCCCTCCACTTT	CASSQGPGGTVNSPLHF	TRBV4-2	TRBD1	.	TRBJ1-6